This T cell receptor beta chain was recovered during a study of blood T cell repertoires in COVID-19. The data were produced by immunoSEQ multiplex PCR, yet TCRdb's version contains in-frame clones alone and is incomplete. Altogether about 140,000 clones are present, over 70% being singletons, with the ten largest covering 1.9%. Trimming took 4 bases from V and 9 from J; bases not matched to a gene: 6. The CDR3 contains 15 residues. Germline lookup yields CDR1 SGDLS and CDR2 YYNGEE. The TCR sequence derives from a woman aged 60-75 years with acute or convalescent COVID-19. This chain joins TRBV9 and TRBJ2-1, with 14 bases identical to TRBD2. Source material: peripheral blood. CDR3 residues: CASSLGLAGVGEQFF. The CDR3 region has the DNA TGTGCCAGCAGCCTGGGACTAGCGGGAGTTGGTGAGCAGTTCTTC.